The following is a T cell receptor (beta chain) sequence with its context. TCRdb's table, derived via immunoSEQ multiplex PCR, lists solely in-frame clones and lacks some. This repertoire shows some 200,000 clones, approximately 80% found once; its top ten account for roughly 10%. The data originate from a study of blood T cell repertoires in COVID-19. This CDR3 spans 15 amino acids. V gave up 0 bases and J gave up 4 bases, with 10 bases separating them. Germline V gene data show CDR1 as LGHNA and CDR2 as YSLEER. The TCR comes from a woman of 80 years or more with COVID-19, enrolled during active disease. The sequenced sample was peripheral blood. This chain joins TRBV4-3 and TRBJ2-1; tentative D call: TRBD2 (5 bases). The DNA of the CDR3 is TGCGCCAGCAGCCAAGAGGTAGCGTCGTACAATGAGCAGTTCTTC. This encodes CASSQEVASYNEQFF.